Listed here is a single TCR beta chain. This entry comes from a study of OX40 agonist ivuxolimab in advanced cancers. Germline V gene sequence: CDR1 MNHEY, CDR2 SMNVEV (reference sequence). CDR3 length: 15 residues. V lost 5 bases to trimming and J lost 4 bases; unmatched junction nucleotides: 10. TCRdb's table, derived via immunoSEQ multiplex PCR, lists solely in-frame clones and lacks some. The sample shows about 94,000 clones, 80% to 90% of them seen only once. This sample comprised CD4+ or CD8+ T cells sorted from blood, obtained in a trial of the OX40 agonist ivuxolimab. The genes are TRBV27 and TRBJ1-2, with 7 bases aligning to TRBD1. The clonotype was recovered from an adult with an advanced solid tumor such as melanoma, head and neck, liver or kidney cancer. CDR3 nucleotide sequence: TGTGCCAGCAGTCTAACAGGGGAGCCCCTCTATGGCTACACCTTC. It codes for CASSLTGEPLYGYTF.